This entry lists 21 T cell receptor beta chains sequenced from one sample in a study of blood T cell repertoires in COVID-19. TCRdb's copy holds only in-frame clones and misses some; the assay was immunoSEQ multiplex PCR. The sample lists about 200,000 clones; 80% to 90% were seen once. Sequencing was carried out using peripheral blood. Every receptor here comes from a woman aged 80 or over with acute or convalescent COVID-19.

CDR3 region: CASSNHGEVWFF. CDR3 nucleotide sequence: TGTGCCAGCAGTAACCACGGCGAGGTATGGTTCTTC. This rearrangement joins TRBV12-3 or TRBV12-4 to TRBJ2-1; no clear D gene. This CDR3 is 12 amino acids long. V was pared by 5 bases and J by 15 bases, with 17 bases between.

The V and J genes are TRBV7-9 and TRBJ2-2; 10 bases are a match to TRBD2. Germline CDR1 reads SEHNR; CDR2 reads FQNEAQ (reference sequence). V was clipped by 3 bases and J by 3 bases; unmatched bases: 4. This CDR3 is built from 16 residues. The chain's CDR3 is CASSFRLAGYTGELFF. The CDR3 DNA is TGTGCCAGCAGCTTCAGACTAGCGGGCTACACCGGGGAGCTGTTTTTT.

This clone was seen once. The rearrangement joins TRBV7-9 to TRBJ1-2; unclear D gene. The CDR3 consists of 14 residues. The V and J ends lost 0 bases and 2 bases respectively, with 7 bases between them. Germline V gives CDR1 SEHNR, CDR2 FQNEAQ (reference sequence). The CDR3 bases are TGTGCCAGCAGCTTAGCGGCGGCAAACTATGGCTACACCTTC. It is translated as CASSLAAANYGYTF.

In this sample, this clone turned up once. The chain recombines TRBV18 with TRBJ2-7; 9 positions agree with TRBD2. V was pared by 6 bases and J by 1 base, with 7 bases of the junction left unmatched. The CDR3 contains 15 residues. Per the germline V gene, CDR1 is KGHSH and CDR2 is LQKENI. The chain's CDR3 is CASSKLTSGSYEQYF. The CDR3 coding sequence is TGTGCCAGCTCCAAGCTGACTAGCGGTTCCTACGAGCAGTACTTC. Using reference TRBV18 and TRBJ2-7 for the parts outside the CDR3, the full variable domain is NAGVMQNPRHLVRRRGQEARLRCSPMKGHSHVYWYRQLPEEGLKFMVYLQKENIIDESGMPKERFSAEFPKEGPSILRIQQVVRGDSAAYFCASSKLTSGSYEQYFGPGTRLTVT.

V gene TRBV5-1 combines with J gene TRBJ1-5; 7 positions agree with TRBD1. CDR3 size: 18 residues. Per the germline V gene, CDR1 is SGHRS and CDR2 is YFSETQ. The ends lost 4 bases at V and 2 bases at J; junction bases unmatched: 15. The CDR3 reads CASSRGTATGVGNQPQHF. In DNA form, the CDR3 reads TGCGCCAGCAGCAGAGGGACAGCAACTGGGGTCGGCAATCAGCCCCAGCATTTT. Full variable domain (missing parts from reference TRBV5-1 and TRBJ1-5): KAGVTQTPRYLIKTRGQQVTLSCSPISGHRSVSWYQQTPGQGLQFLFEYFSETQRNKGNFPGRFSGRQFSNSRSEMNVSTLELGDSALYLCASSRGTATGVGNQPQHFGDGTRLSIL.

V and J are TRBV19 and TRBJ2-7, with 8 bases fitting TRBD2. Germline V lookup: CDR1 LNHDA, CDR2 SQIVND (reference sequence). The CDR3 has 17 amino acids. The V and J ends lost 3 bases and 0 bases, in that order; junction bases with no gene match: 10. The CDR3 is CASSIYYLAGLSYEQYF. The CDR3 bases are TGTGCCAGTAGTATCTATTACCTAGCGGGTCTCTCCTACGAGCAGTACTTC.

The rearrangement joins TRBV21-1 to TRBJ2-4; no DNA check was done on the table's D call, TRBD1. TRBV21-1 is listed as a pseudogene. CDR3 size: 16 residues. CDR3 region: CASSGKGVLTKNIQYF. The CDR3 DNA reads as TGTGCCAGCAGCGGCAAAGGGGTTCTCACCAAAAACATTCAGTACTTC.

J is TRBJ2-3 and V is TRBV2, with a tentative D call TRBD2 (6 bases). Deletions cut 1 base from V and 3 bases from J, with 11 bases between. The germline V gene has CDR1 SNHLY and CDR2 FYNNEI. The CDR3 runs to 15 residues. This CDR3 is CASSEGFLATDTQYF. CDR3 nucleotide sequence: TGTGCCAGCAGTGAAGGTTTCCTAGCGACAGATACGCAGTATTTT.

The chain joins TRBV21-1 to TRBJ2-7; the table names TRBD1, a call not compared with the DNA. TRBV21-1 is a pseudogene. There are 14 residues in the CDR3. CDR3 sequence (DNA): TGTGCCAGCAGCAATCCATCAGGGTGGCACGAGCAGTACTTC. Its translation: CASSNPSGWHEQYF.

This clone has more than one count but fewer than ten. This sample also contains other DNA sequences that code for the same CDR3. The CDR3 coding sequence is TGTGCCAGCAGCCCCAGAGGAGGATCGAACACCGGGGAGCTGTTTTTT. Translated, it gives CASSPRGGSNTGELFF. The chain links TRBV11-2 to TRBJ2-2; weak D call: TRBD2 (5 bases). Germline V gene lookup returns CDR1 SGHAT and CDR2 FQNNGV. The CDR3 totals 16 residues. V dropped 5 bases and J dropped 0 bases, with 13 bases sitting between them.

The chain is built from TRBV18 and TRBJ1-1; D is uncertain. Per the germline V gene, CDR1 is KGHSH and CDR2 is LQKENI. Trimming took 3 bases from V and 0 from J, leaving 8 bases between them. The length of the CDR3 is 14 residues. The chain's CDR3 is CASSPLRLNTEAFF. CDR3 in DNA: TGTGCCAGCTCACCCCTGAGGTTGAACACTGAAGCTTTCTTT.

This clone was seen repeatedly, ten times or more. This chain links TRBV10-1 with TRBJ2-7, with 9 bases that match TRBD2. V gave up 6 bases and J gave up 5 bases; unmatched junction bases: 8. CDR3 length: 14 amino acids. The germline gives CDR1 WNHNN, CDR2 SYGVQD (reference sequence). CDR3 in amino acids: CASRAGGPRHEQYF. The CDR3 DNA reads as TGCGCCAGCAGGGCGGGAGGGCCTCGTCACGAGCAGTACTTC.

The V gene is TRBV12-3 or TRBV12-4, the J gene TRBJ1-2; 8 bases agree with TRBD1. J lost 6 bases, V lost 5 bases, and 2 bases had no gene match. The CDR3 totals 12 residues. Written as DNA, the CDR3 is TGTGCCAGCAGTCCCAGGGGGCATGGCTACACCTTC. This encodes CASSPRGHGYTF.

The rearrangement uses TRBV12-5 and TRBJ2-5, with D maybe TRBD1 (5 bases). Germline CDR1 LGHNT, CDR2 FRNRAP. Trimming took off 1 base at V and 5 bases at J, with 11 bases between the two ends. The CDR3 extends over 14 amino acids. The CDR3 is CASGLGGLRETQYF. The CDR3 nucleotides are TGTGCTAGTGGTTTGGGGGGCCTCAGGGAGACCCAGTACTTC.

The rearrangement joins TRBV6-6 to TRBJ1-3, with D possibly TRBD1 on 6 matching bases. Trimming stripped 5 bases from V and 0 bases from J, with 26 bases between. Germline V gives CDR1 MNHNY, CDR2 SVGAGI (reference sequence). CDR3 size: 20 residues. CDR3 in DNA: TGTGCCAGCAGTCTACACTTGACAGGCATACCGTTTCTCTCTGGAAACACCATATATTTT. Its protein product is CASSLHLTGIPFLSGNTIYF.

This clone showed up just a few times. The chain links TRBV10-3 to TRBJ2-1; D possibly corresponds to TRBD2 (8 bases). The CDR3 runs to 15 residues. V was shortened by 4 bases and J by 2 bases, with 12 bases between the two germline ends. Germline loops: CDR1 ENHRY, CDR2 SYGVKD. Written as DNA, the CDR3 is TGTGCCATCAGTGCCGGGAGGGGGCCCTACAATGAGCAGTTCTTC. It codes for CAISAGRGPYNEQFF.

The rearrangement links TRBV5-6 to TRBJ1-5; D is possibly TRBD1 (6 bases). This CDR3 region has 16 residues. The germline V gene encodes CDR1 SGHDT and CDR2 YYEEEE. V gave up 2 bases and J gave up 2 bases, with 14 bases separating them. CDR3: CASSLSLQGRNQPQHF. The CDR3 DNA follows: TGTGCCAGCAGCTTATCGTTACAGGGACGCAATCAGCCCCAGCATTTT.

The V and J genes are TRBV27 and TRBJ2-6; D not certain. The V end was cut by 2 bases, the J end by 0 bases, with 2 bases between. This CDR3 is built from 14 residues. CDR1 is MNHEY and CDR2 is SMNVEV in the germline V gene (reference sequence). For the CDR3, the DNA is TGTGCCAGCAGTTTACTCTCTGGGGCCAACGTCCTGACTTTC. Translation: CASSLLSGANVLTF.

The CDR3 reads CASSQDPDRENTIYF. The CDR3, as DNA: TGCGCCAGCAGCCAAGACCCCGACAGGGAGAACACCATATATTTT. This chain connects TRBV4-1 to TRBJ1-3, with 7 bases identical to TRBD1. The J segment lost 7 bases and the V segment lost 0 bases, leaving 6 bases of the junction unmatched. Germline-derived CDR1 and CDR2 are MGHRA and YSYEKL. The CDR3 sequence is 15 residues long.

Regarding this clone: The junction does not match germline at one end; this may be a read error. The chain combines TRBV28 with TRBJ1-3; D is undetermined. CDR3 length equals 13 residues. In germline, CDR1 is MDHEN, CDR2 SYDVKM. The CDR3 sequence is CASRLASGNTIYF. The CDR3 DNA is TGTGCCAGCCGTTTGGCCTCTGGAAACACCATATATTTT.

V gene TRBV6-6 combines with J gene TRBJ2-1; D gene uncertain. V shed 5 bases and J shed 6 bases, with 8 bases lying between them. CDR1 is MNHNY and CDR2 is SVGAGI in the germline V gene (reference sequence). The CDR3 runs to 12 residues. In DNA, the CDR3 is TGTGCCAGCAGTCCCTTTTCCAATGAGCAGTTCTTC. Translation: CASSPFSNEQFF.